The present TCR beta chain was sequenced within a study of blood T cell repertoires in COVID-19. Original processing methods: It was from reference gene primer amplification that nucleated cell counts were estimated. The protocol was immunoSEQ multiplex PCR, while the TCRdb copy is restricted to in-frame clones and leaves out a portion. V, J and clone size were drawn from that table, and D and trimming were deduced from the DNA. The sample includes around 94,000 clones, 84% of them seen just once. This CDR3 region has 13 residues. The V and J ends lost 8 bases and 8 bases respectively, with 15 bases between them. CDR1 is MNHEY and CDR2 is SMNVEV in the germline V gene (reference sequence).

The receptor was derived from a man in his forties with active or convalescent COVID-19. Material for sequencing was peripheral blood. The V and J genes are TRBV27 and TRBJ1-4; D is possibly TRBD1 (6 bases). CDR3 sequence reads: CASCKQGREKLFF. CDR3 DNA: TGTGCCAGCTGTAAACAGGGAAGAGAAAAACTGTTTTTT.